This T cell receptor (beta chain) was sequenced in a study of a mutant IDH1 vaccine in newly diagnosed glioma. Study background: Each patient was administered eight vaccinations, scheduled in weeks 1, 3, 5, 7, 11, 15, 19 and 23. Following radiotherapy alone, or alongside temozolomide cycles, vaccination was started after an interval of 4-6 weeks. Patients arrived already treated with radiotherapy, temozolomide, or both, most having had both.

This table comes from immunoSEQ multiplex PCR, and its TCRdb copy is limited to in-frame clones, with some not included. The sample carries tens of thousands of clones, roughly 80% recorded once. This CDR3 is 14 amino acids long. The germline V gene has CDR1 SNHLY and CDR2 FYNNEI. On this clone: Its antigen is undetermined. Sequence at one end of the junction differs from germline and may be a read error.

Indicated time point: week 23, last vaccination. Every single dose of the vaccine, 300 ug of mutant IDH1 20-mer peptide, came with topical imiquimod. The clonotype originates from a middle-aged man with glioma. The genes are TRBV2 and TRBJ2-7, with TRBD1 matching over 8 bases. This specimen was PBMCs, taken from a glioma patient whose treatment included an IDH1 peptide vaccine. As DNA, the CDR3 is TGTGCCACCAGTCCTCTTGACAGGGGTTACGAGCAGTACTTC. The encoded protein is CATSPLDRGYEQYF.